A selection of T cell receptor beta chains follows, all from one sample in a study of blood T cell repertoires in COVID-19. The table came from immunoSEQ multiplex PCR; TCRdb's copy has only in-frame clones and leaves some out. The data show about 150,000 clones, roughly 77% seen once. What was sequenced was peripheral blood. Receptor source: a woman in her 70s with COVID-19, enrolled during active disease. The CDR3 runs from the conserved cysteine through the conserved F or W. A D gene is named only where the DNA matches it firmly. Clone size, where shown, is once, few, many, or a class for clones that have expanded.

v_gene: TRBV7-2
j_gene: TRBJ2-1
abundance: NA
d_gene: TRBD2
CDR3nt: TGTGCCAGCAGCTTAGGGCACAGTGGGGGGGTTAATGAGCAGTTCTTC
CDR3aa: CASSLGHSGGVNEQFF

v_gene: TRBV9
j_gene: TRBJ2-7
abundance: NA
d_gene: NA
CDR3nt: TGTGCCAGCAGGAAAGCCGGGGGCTACGAGCAGTACTTC
CDR3aa: CASRKAGGYEQYF

v_gene: TRBV28
j_gene: TRBJ1-3
abundance: NA
d_gene: TRBD1
CDR3nt: TGTGCCAGCAGCACCCCTTTGGGGGACAGCTCTGGAAACACCATATATTTT
CDR3aa: CASSTPLGDSSGNTIYF

v_gene: TRBV5-4
j_gene: TRBJ2-4
abundance: NA
d_gene: TRBD2
CDR3nt: TGTGCCAGCAGCTTGATCGGGGGGAACATTCAGTACTTC
CDR3aa: CASSLIGGNIQYF

v_gene: TRBV6-2/TRBV6-3
j_gene: TRBJ1-1
abundance: NA
d_gene: NA
CDR3nt: TGTGCCAGCAGTTACTCACGACTCCTCCTAAATTCGGGAGCTTTCTTT
CDR3aa: CASSYSRLLLNSGAFF

v_gene: TRBV4-3
j_gene: TRBJ2-3
abundance: NA
d_gene: TRBD2
CDR3nt: TGCGCCAGCGGGACTAGCGGGGGGGCGGATACGCAGTATTTT
CDR3aa: CASGTSGGADTQYF

v_gene: TRBV15
j_gene: TRBJ1-4
abundance: NA
d_gene: TRBD1
CDR3nt: TGTGCCACCAGCATCTCGACAGGGTTTAGGGAAAAACTGTTTTTT
CDR3aa: CATSISTGFREKLFF

v_gene: TRBV5-1
j_gene: TRBJ2-7
abundance: NA
d_gene: NA
CDR3nt: TGCGCCAGCAGCTTGGCCGGCGACACCAGCTCCTACGAGCAGTACTTC
CDR3aa: CASSLAGDTSSYEQYF

v_gene: TRBV7-9
j_gene: TRBJ1-2
abundance: NA
d_gene: NA
CDR3nt: TGTGCCAGCAGCTCATCTGACAGGCCAGAAAATGGCTACACCTTC
CDR3aa: CASSSSDRPENGYTF

v_gene: TRBV12-5
j_gene: TRBJ2-7
abundance: NA
d_gene: TRBD1
CDR3nt: TGTGCTTCGGACAGGCCCCACGAGCAGTACTTC
CDR3aa: CASDRPHEQYF

v_gene: TRBV3-1/TRBV3-2
j_gene: TRBJ1-4
abundance: NA
d_gene: TRBD1
CDR3nt: TGTGCCAGCAGCCCAGGGGGAGTTAATGAAAAACTGTTTTTT
CDR3aa: CASSPGGVNEKLFF

v_gene: TRBV6-5
j_gene: TRBJ1-2
abundance: NA
d_gene: NA
CDR3nt: TGTGCCAGCAGTTATGTGGGGCGGGAGGGCTACACCTTC
CDR3aa: CASSYVGREGYTF

v_gene: TRBV27
j_gene: TRBJ1-3
abundance: NA
d_gene: NA
CDR3nt: TGTGCCAGGATCGAACCCCAGGGATTTGGAAACACCATATATTTT
CDR3aa: CARIEPQGFGNTIYF

v_gene: TRBV30
j_gene: TRBJ1-2
abundance: few
d_gene: NA
CDR3nt: TGTGCCTGGAGTGGCTCACAACGTGGCTACACCTTC
CDR3aa: CAWSGSQRGYTF

v_gene: TRBV7-3
j_gene: TRBJ2-2
abundance: many
d_gene: NA
CDR3nt: TGTGCCAGCAGCTTTTTTGCAGCGAACACCGGGGAGCTGTTTTTT
CDR3aa: CASSFFAANTGELFF

v_gene: TRBV2
j_gene: TRBJ1-3
abundance: NA
d_gene: NA
CDR3nt: TGTGCCAGCAGTGATAGGAGCTCTGGAAACACCATATATTTT
CDR3aa: CASSDRSSGNTIYF

v_gene: TRBV28
j_gene: TRBJ2-5
abundance: once
d_gene: NA
CDR3nt: TGTGCCAGCGGGCAGGGGTTGGAGACCCAGTACTTC
CDR3aa: CASGQGLETQYF

v_gene: TRBV2
j_gene: TRBJ2-7
abundance: NA
d_gene: NA
CDR3nt: TGTGCCAGCAGTGACAGGGAACCCTCCTACGAGCAGTACTTC
CDR3aa: CASSDREPSYEQYF

v_gene: TRBV4-2
j_gene: TRBJ1-6
abundance: NA
d_gene: NA
CDR3nt: TGTGCCAGCAGCACCGCCGCGGGGTCCTATAATTCACCCCTCCACTTT
CDR3aa: CASSTAAGSYNSPLHF

v_gene: TRBV19
j_gene: TRBJ2-7
abundance: NA
d_gene: TRBD1
CDR3nt: TGTGCCAGTAGTATATCGGGACAGGGAGTTTACGAGCAGTACTTC
CDR3aa: CASSISGQGVYEQYF

v_gene: TRBV2
j_gene: TRBJ2-7
abundance: NA
d_gene: NA
CDR3nt: TGTGCCGCAGAAAGACAGAAGTTCTCCTACGAGCAGTACTTC
CDR3aa: CAAERQKFSYEQYF

v_gene: TRBV18
j_gene: TRBJ1-1
abundance: NA
d_gene: NA
CDR3nt: TGTGCCAGCTCACCAGTACCAGGGGTTAGGGGCACTGAAGCTTTCTTT
CDR3aa: CASSPVPGVRGTEAFF

v_gene: TRBV7-6
j_gene: TRBJ2-3
abundance: few
d_gene: TRBD2
CDR3nt: TGTGCCAGCAGCCCCTCACTAGCGGGGGGCACAGATACGCAGTATTTT
CDR3aa: CASSPSLAGGTDTQYF

v_gene: TRBV20-1
j_gene: TRBJ1-1
abundance: NA
d_gene: NA
CDR3nt: TGCAGTGCTAGTTCGGCGGGTTACACTGAAGCTTTCTTT
CDR3aa: CSASSAGYTEAFF

v_gene: TRBV6-5
j_gene: TRBJ2-7
abundance: few
d_gene: NA
CDR3nt: TGTGCCAGCAGTAGGGGACTGCCTCACTACGAGCAGTACTTC
CDR3aa: CASSRGLPHYEQYF

v_gene: TRBV5-4
j_gene: TRBJ2-5
abundance: NA
d_gene: NA
CDR3nt: TGTGCCAGCAGCTTGGGACAGATACAAGAGACCCAGTACTTC
CDR3aa: CASSLGQIQETQYF

v_gene: TRBV6-5
j_gene: TRBJ1-2
abundance: few
d_gene: NA
CDR3nt: TGTGCCAGCCACCCTATGGAGGGGCTTTATGGCTACACCTTC
CDR3aa: CASHPMEGLYGYTF

v_gene: TRBV6-5
j_gene: TRBJ1-5
abundance: NA
d_gene: NA
CDR3nt: TGTGCCAGCATTTACGGCGGGAGTAGCAATCAGCCCCAGCATTTT
CDR3aa: CASIYGGSSNQPQHF

v_gene: TRBV6-6
j_gene: TRBJ1-6
abundance: few
d_gene: NA
CDR3nt: TGTGCCAGCATTCCGTTTTATAATTCACCCCTCCACTTT
CDR3aa: CASIPFYNSPLHF

v_gene: TRBV6-5
j_gene: TRBJ1-3
abundance: NA
d_gene: NA
CDR3nt: TGTGCCAGCAGTTTTTACTCGCTGAGCTCTGGAAACACCATATATTTT
CDR3aa: CASSFYSLSSGNTIYF

v_gene: TRBV5-6
j_gene: TRBJ1-2
abundance: NA
d_gene: TRBD1
CDR3nt: TGTGCCAGCAGCTTTTTGGACAGGGATGTCTATGGCTACACCTTC
CDR3aa: CASSFLDRDVYGYTF

v_gene: TRBV6-1
j_gene: TRBJ1-5
abundance: NA
d_gene: NA
CDR3nt: TGTGCCAGCAGTGAAGGGGAGGTCCAGCCCCAGCATTTT
CDR3aa: CASSEGEVQPQHF

v_gene: TRBV5-4
j_gene: TRBJ2-2
abundance: NA
d_gene: NA
CDR3nt: TGTGCCAGCAGCGTCGGGGGCACCGGGGAGCTGTTTTTT
CDR3aa: CASSVGGTGELFF

v_gene: TRBV18
j_gene: TRBJ2-3
abundance: NA
d_gene: NA
CDR3nt: TGTGCCAGCTCACGGCGAGGGTTCACAGATACGCAGTATTTT
CDR3aa: CASSRRGFTDTQYF

v_gene: TRBV5-4
j_gene: TRBJ1-1
abundance: NA
d_gene: NA
CDR3nt: TGTGCCAGCAGCGCACCAGGAGGGAACACTGAAGCTTTCTTT
CDR3aa: CASSAPGGNTEAFF

v_gene: TRBV6-5
j_gene: TRBJ1-1
abundance: NA
d_gene: NA
CDR3nt: TGTGCCAGCAGTTACTCTCGAAACAGGGTAGGAGGTGAAGCTTTCTTT
CDR3aa: CASSYSRNRVGGEAFF

v_gene: TRBV12-2
j_gene: TRBJ1-5
abundance: NA
d_gene: NA
CDR3nt: TGTGCAAGTCGCTTAGTGCCTGACAGACTCTATCAGCCCCAGCATTTT
CDR3aa: CASRLVPDRLYQPQHF